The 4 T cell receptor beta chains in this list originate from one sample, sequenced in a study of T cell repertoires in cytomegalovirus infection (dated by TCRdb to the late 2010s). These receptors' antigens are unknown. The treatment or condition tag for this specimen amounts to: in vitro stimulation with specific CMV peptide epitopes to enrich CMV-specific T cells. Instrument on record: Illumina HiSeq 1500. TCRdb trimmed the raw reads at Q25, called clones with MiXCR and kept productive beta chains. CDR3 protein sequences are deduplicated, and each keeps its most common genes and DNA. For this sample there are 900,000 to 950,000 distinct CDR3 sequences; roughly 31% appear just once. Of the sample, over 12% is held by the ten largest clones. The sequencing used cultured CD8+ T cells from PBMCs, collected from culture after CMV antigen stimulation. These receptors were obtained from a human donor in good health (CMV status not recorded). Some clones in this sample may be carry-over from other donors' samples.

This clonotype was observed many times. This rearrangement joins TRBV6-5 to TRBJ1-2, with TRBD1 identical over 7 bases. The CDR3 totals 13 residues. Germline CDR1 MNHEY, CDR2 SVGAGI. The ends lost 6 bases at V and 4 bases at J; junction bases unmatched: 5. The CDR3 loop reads CASRPGTVYGYTF. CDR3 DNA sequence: TGTGCCAGCAGGCCCGGGACAGTCTATGGCTACACCTTC.

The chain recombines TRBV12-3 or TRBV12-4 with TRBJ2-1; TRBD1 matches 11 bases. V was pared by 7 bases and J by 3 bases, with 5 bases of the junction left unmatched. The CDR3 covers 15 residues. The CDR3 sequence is CASIPGTGGYNEQFF. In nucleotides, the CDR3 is TGTGCCAGCATTCCCGGGACAGGGGGCTACAATGAGCAGTTCTTC.

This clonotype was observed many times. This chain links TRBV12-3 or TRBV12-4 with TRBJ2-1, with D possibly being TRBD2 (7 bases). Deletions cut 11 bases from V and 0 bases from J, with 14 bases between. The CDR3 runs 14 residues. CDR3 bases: TGTGCCTCGGGGGGCCCGAGCTCCTACAATGAGCAGTTCTTC. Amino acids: CASGGPSSYNEQFF.

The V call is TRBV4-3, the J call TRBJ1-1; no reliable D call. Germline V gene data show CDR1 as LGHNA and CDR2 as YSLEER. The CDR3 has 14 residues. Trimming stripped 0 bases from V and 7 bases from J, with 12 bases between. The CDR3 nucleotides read TGCGCCAGCAGCCAAGAGCGAGGCCACCTTGAAGCTTTCTTT. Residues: CASSQERGHLEAFF.